A single sample gave rise to the 12 T cell receptor beta chains below, sequenced in a study of blood T cells in healthy people across ages. PCR was performed a second time for 7 to 11 cycles using a sample-barcoded 5' primer and a J-beta primer mix. MiXCR, applied by TCRdb to the 5' RACE reads, yields one record per CDR3 protein. The sample consists of roughly 860,000 distinct CDR3 sequences, around two thirds of them appearing once. The sample comprised blood. These TCRs come from a man aged 30 to 39 in good health.

This chain uses TRBV25-1 with TRBJ1-5; 9 bases are shared with TRBD1. This CDR3 spans 13 amino acids. Germline assignment: CDR1 MGHDK and CDR2 SYGVNS. Losses at the gene ends were 6 bases for V and 7 bases for J; bases not matched to a gene: 4. CDR3 amino acids: CASRGQGQQPQHF. As DNA, the CDR3 is TGTGCCAGCAGGGGACAGGGACAACAGCCCCAGCATTTT.

This chain uses TRBV28 with TRBJ2-1, with 8 bases aligning to TRBD1. The CDR3 covers 13 residues. Germline loops: CDR1 MDHEN, CDR2 SYDVKM. V gave up 5 bases and J gave up 6 bases; unmatched junction bases: 3. The CDR3 spells CASSQGAFNEQFF. In nucleotides, the CDR3 is TGTGCCAGCAGTCAGGGGGCGTTCAATGAGCAGTTCTTC.

The chain recombines TRBV2 with TRBJ2-1; D might be TRBD2 (6 bases). V was clipped by 2 bases and J by 12 bases, with 11 bases between them. The CDR3 runs 12 residues. The germline gives CDR1 SNHLY, CDR2 FYNNEI. CDR3 amino acids: CASSETLGGQFF. CDR3 bases: TGTGCCAGCAGTGAAACACTCGGGGGGCAGTTCTTC.

This clonotype was found a few times. This sequence joins TRBV12-3 or TRBV12-4 and TRBJ2-3; D uncertain. V gave up 6 bases and J gave up 4 bases, with 8 bases separating them. The CDR3 loop spans 12 amino acids. The CDR3 sequence is CASRFGADTQYF. In DNA form, the CDR3 reads TGTGCCAGCAGATTCGGAGCAGATACGCAGTATTTT.

As concerns this clonotype: At one of its ends the junction is not consistent with the germline gene, which may arise from a read error. The rearrangement uses TRBV7-2 and TRBJ1-2, with a tentative D call TRBD1 (6 bases). The CDR3 has 16 residues. Germline V CDR1 and CDR2: SGHTA, FQGNSA. The CDR3 bases are TGCGCCAGCAGCTTATCGGGCAGGGGAGCTAACTATGGCTACACCTTC. It codes for CASSLSGRGANYGYTF.

The gene calls are TRBV20-1 and TRBJ2-5, with a possible D match to TRBD2 (5 bases). Per germline, CDR1 DFQATT and CDR2 SNEGSKA (reference sequence). The CDR3 is 14 amino acids. V was clipped by 3 bases and J by 2 bases, with 13 bases between them. In DNA form, the CDR3 reads TGCAGTGCTAGCGTCGTTAGACTACAAGAGACCCAGTACTTC. It codes for CSASVVRLQETQYF.

This clonotype was recorded a few times. The chain recombines TRBV5-1 with TRBJ2-5; TRBD2 matches 8 bases. The CDR3 runs to 16 residues. Germline trimming cut 2 bases from V and 1 base from J; bases unmatched to any gene: 7. From germline, CDR1 is SGHRS and CDR2 YFSETQ. The DNA of the CDR3 is TGCGCCAGCAGCTTAGTGTTAGCGGGGAGCCAAGAGACCCAGTACTTC. It translates to CASSLVLAGSQETQYF.

The gene calls are TRBV6-6 and TRBJ1-1; 8 nucleotides agree with TRBD1. Losses at the gene ends were 7 bases for V and 2 bases for J; bases not matched to a gene: 6. Germline V CDR1 and CDR2: MNHNY, SVGAGI (reference sequence). The CDR3 spans 14 residues. DNA for the CDR3: TGTGCCAGCACCTTGGGACAGGCCAACACTGAAGCTTTCTTT. Translation: CASTLGQANTEAFF.

This chain connects TRBV6-2 or TRBV6-3 to TRBJ2-4, with D possibly TRBD2 on 5 matching bases. Germline CDR1 is MNHEY and CDR2 is SVGEGT. Trimming shortened V by 5 bases and J by 0 bases, and 14 bases separated the two germline ends. The CDR3 spans 16 residues. The CDR3 DNA is TGTGCCAGCAGTATCGGGATTACTCTAGCCAAAAACATTCAGTACTTC. Translating it yields CASSIGITLAKNIQYF.

The rearrangement joins TRBV4-3 to TRBJ1-2; 7 bases are a match to TRBD1. This CDR3 has 16 residues. Germline CDR1 reads LGHNA; CDR2 reads YSLEER. The J segment lost 3 bases and the V segment lost 1 base, leaving 8 bases of the junction unmatched. In DNA, the CDR3 is TGCGCCAGCAGCCAAGGGGCTGCAGGGGGGGACTATGGCTACACCTTC. It encodes CASSQGAAGGDYGYTF.

This clonotype has a handful of counts. The chain employs TRBV9 and TRBJ1-6; tentatively, D is TRBD1 (5 bases). V was clipped by 2 bases and J by 5 bases, with 11 bases between them. Germline V gene data show CDR1 as SGDLS and CDR2 as YYNGEE. The CDR3 is 15 residues long. The CDR3 loop reads CASSVWTGDNSPLHF. In DNA, the CDR3 is TGTGCCAGCAGCGTTTGGACGGGGGATAATTCACCCCTCCACTTT.

The table lists this clonotype with a few counts. As DNA, the CDR3 is TGTGCCAGCAGCCGTGGCAGGAGCTCTGGGGCCAACGTCCTGACTTTC. Protein: CASSRGRSSGANVLTF. The rearrangement joins TRBV7-9 to TRBJ2-6, with D uncertain. The CDR3 totals 16 residues. Trimming removed 5 bases from V and 0 bases from J, with 11 bases in between. From germline, CDR1 is SEHNR and CDR2 FQNEAQ (reference sequence).